This note documents a single T cell receptor (beta chain) sequence. The sample originates from a study of blood T cell repertoires in COVID-19. Study-level information: Samples representing acute and convalescent COVID-19 were sourced from the United States, Italy and Spain. Sources were T cells, B-cell-depleted T cells, or PBMCs; the material itself was cDNA or gDNA.

Original handling: Amplification with reference gene primers provided the estimates of nucleated cell counts. Sequencing was performed with immunoSEQ multiplex PCR; in TCRdb, only in-frame clones are kept and a portion is missing. V and J calls and clone size are given by that table; D and trimming were obtained from the DNA. The sample lists 55,000 to 85,000 clones, approximately 83% seen once, with roughly 12% in the top ten. CDR1 and CDR2 (germline): LNHDA, SQIVND (reference sequence). CDR3 length: 12 amino acids. The V gene end was trimmed by 6 bases and the J gene end by 12 bases; junction bases not matched to a gene: 3.

The sample consisted of peripheral blood. This sequence joins TRBV19 and TRBJ1-6; 9 bases line up with TRBD1. This clonotype originated in a human donor in a cohort sampled during active COVID-19. DNA for the CDR3: TGTGCCAGTAGGGACAGGGGAGTACCCCTCCACTTT. Its translation is CASRDRGVPLHF.